The next 7 T cell receptor beta chains were all read from a single sample in a study of fetal regulatory T cell absence and autoimmunity. The repertoire was sequenced with immunoSEQ multiplex PCR; TCRdb's copy has only in-frame clones and lacks some. In the table there are some 46,000 clones, roughly 80% of which are singletons. Specimen: cord blood. Receptors originate from a newborn boy with IPEX syndrome.

The chain recombines TRBV11-3 with TRBJ2-7; D might be TRBD1 (7 bases). In germline, CDR1 is SGHNT, CDR2 YENEEA. The V end lost 1 base, the J end lost 1 base, and 11 bases lay between the germline ends. The length of the CDR3 is 15 residues. CDR3 in DNA: TGTGCCAGCAGCTTAGGGAGGGGGCCTTCCTACGAGCAGTACTTC. Translating it yields CASSLGRGPSYEQYF.

The V gene is TRBV9, the J gene TRBJ2-3; 15 bases are shared with TRBD2. With 4 bases clipped from V and 5 bases from J, the junction kept 17 bases outside the gene matches. This CDR3 is built from 20 residues. Germline values: CDR1 SGDLS, CDR2 YYNGEE. The CDR3 loop reads CASSPQRDGLAGGQGDTQYF. CDR3 DNA sequence: TGTGCCAGCAGCCCCCAGCGGGATGGACTAGCGGGGGGGCAAGGAGATACGCAGTATTTT. Looking up the rest from reference TRBV9 and TRBJ2-3 gives the full variable domain: DSGVTQTPKHLITATGQRVTLRCSPRSGDLSVYWYQQSLDQGLQFLIQYYNGEERAKGNILERFSAQQFPDLHSELNLSSLELGDSALYFCASSPQRDGLAGGQGDTQYFGPGTRLTVL.

The CDR3, as DNA: TGTGCCAGCAGTTCCATTCAGACAGGGGGCACAGATACGCAGTATTTT. Protein sequence: CASSSIQTGGTDTQYF. The chain carries TRBV6-6 and TRBJ2-3; TRBD1 matches 8 bases. With V trimmed by 4 bases and J by 1 base, 7 bases remained unmatched. The CDR3 has 16 amino acids. Germline V gene data show CDR1 as MNHNY and CDR2 as SVGAGI (reference sequence).

The sample holds one count of this clone. This chain links TRBV19 with TRBJ2-7, with 13 bases lining up with TRBD2. V lost 4 bases and J lost 3; bases outside the gene matches: 15. The germline gives CDR1 LNHDA, CDR2 SQIVND (reference sequence). This CDR3 has 19 residues. CDR3 amino acids: CASSTGLAGDLPYVYEQYF. For the CDR3, the DNA is TGTGCCAGTAGTACCGGACTAGCGGGAGACCTCCCCTACGTCTACGAGCAGTACTTC.

This clone was seen just once. This rearrangement joins TRBV5-4 to TRBJ2-3; tentative D call: TRBD1 (7 bases). The CDR3 sequence is 14 residues long. Germline CDR1 reads SGHNT; CDR2 reads YYREEE (reference sequence). V lost 4 bases, J lost 3 bases, and 12 bases lay in between. The CDR3 here is CASSQQGGTDTQYF. The CDR3 bases are TGTGCCAGCAGCCAGCAGGGGGGTACAGATACGCAGTATTTT. The variable domain in full, completed from reference TRBV5-4 and TRBJ2-3, reads ETGVTQSPTHLIKTRGQQVTLRCSSQSGHNTVSWYQQALGQGPQFIFQYYREEENGRGNFPPRFSGLQFPNYSSELNVNALELDDSALYLCASSQQGGTDTQYFGPGTRLTVL.

This clone occurred a few times. The CDR3 coding sequence is TGTGCTAGTGGTTTGGTAGATACGCAGTATTTT. Amino acid sequence: CASGLVDTQYF. This chain joins TRBV12-5 and TRBJ2-3, with D unclear. The germline V gene encodes CDR1 LGHNT and CDR2 FRNRAP. The V gene lost 0 bases and the J gene lost 5 bases, with 0 bases spanning the gap. CDR3 size: 11 residues. The variable domain in full, completed from reference TRBV12-5 and TRBJ2-3, reads DARVTQTPRHKVTEMGQEVTMRCQPILGHNTVFWYRQTMMQGLELLAYFRNRAPLDDSGMPKDRFSAEMPDATLATLKIQPSEPRDSAVYFCASGLVDTQYFGPGTRLTVL.

The chain carries TRBV21-1 and TRBJ2-7; no DNA check was done on the table's D call, TRBD1. TRBV21-1 is assigned pseudogene status. This CDR3 spans 13 amino acids. The CDR3 bases are TGTGCCAGCAGCACAATCAGAACCTACGAGCAGTACTTC. Translation: CASSTIRTYEQYF.